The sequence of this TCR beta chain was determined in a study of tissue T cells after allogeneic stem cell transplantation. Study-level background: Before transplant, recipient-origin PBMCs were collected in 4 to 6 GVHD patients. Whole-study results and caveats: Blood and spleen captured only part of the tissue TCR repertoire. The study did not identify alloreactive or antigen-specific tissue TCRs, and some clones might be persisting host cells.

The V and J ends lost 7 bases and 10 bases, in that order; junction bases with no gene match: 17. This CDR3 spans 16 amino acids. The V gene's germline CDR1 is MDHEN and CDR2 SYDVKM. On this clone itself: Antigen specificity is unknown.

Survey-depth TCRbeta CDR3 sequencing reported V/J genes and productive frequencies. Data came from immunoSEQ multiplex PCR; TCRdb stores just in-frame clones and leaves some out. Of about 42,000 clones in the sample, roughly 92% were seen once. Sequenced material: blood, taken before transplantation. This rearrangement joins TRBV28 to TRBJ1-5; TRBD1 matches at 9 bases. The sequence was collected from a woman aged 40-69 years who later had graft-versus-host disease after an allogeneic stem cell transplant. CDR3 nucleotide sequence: TGTGCCAGCAATCCTGCCGGGACAGGGCAATTGAAACCCCAGCATTTT. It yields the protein CASNPAGTGQLKPQHF.